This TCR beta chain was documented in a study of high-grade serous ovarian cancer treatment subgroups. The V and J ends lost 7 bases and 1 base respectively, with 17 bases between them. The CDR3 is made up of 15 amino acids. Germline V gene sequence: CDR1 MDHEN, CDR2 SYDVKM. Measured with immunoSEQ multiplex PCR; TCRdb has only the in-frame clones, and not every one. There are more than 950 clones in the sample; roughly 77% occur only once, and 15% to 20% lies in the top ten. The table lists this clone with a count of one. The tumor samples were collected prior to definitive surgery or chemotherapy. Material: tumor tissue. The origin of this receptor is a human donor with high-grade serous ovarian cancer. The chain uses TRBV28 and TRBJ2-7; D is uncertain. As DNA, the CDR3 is TGTGCCAGCACCGTTCCCGGCAGGCCATCCTACGAGCAGTACTTC. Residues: CASTVPGRPSYEQYF.